Listed below are T cell receptor beta chains from one sample, sequenced in a study of metastatic and nonmetastatic thyroid tumors. TCRdb used MiXCR to call clones anew from the PCR reads. The sample includes around 16,000 clones, 25% to 30% seen only once; the top ten take approximately 13%. The sequenced sample consisted of adjacent normal tissue. These TCRs come from a female donor with papillary thyroid cancer or a benign thyroid nodule (not recorded which). Some clones in this sample may be carry-over from other donors' samples. CDR3s include the opening cysteine and the closing phenylalanine or tryptophan. The D gene is left open where the match is weak. Only some rows state a clone size, as once, few, many or a class for expanded clones.

D gene,clone size,V gene,J gene,CDR3 protein,CDR3 DNA
TRBD1,NA,TRBV24-1,TRBJ1-3,CATSDRDRSSGNTIYF,TGTGCCACCAGTGATCGGGACAGGAGCTCTGGAAACACCATATATTTT
NA,NA,TRBV5-1,TRBJ1-2,CASSLDTGSILGYTF,TGCGCCAGCAGCTTGGATACGGGGTCGATTTTAGGCTACACCTTC
NA,medium-sized,TRBV28,TRBJ2-5,CASSSGGRETQYF,TGTGCCAGCAGTTCCGGAGGGCGGGAGACCCAGTACTTC
TRBD1,NA,TRBV2,TRBJ2-1,CASRQKQGSSYNEQFF,TGTGCCAGCAGGCAGAAACAGGGGTCTTCCTACAATGAGCAGTTCTTC
TRBD2,NA,TRBV11-2,TRBJ2-3,CASSPGEGREGDSDTQYF,TGTGCCAGCAGCCCCGGCGAGGGGCGGGAGGGCGATTCAGATACGCAGTATTTT
TRBD1,NA,TRBV7-7,TRBJ2-7,CASSRGQNYEQYF,TGTGCTAGCAGCCGGGGACAGAACTACGAGCAGTACTTC
TRBD1,few,TRBV11-1,TRBJ1-6,CASSSPGTGDSPLHF,TGTGCCAGCAGCTCCCCCGGGACAGGGGACTCACCCCTCCACTTT
NA,few,TRBV20-1,TRBJ2-7,CSARSDWNEQYF,TGCAGTGCTAGGTCGGATTGGAACGAGCAGTACTTC
TRBD2,NA,TRBV20-1,TRBJ2-1,CSARGHLAEPYNEQFF,TGCAGTGCTAGAGGCCATCTAGCGGAACCATACAATGAGCAGTTCTTC
TRBD2,medium-sized,TRBV4-2,TRBJ2-6,CASSRSGAGSGANVLTF,TGTGCCAGCAGCCGTAGCGGGGCCGGCTCTGGGGCCAACGTCCTGACTTTC
NA,few,TRBV27,TRBJ1-1,CASSSFLNTEAFF,TGTGCCAGCAGTTCCTTTTTGAACACTGAAGCTTTCTTT
NA,few,TRBV6-1,TRBJ2-1,CASSVDWLRQQSF,TGTGCCAGCAGTGTGGATTGGCTCCGCCAGCAGTCCTTC
NA,NA,TRBV5-1,TRBJ2-3,CASSLASGTDTQYF,TGCGCCAGCAGCTTGGCTAGCGGCACAGATACGCAGTATTTT
NA,NA,TRBV27,TRBJ2-5,CASSPRTAQETQYF,TGTGCCAGCAGTCCAAGGACAGCGCAAGAGACCCAGTACTTC
TRBD1,NA,TRBV6-1,TRBJ2-7,CASSGRTGDEQYF,TGTGCCAGCAGTGGTCGGACAGGGGACGAGCAGTACTTC
TRBD2,few,TRBV6-2/TRBV6-3,TRBJ2-7,CASTPGGARGLTAYEQYF,TGTGCCAGCACCCCGGGGGGGGCGCGGGGGCTTACCGCCTACGAGCAGTACTTC
NA,few,TRBV28,TRBJ1-2,CASSPPGPGNYGYTF,TGTGCCAGCAGTCCGCCCGGGCCAGGGAACTATGGCTACACCTTC
NA,NA,TRBV7-8,TRBJ1-1,CASSPGTAGDTEAFF,TGTGCCAGCAGCCCGGGGACGGCCGGGGACACTGAAGCTTTCTTT
NA,few,TRBV28,TRBJ1-1,CASSLLAGATEAFF,TGTGCCAGCAGTTTATTGGCAGGGGCCACTGAAGCTTTCTTT
TRBD1,few,TRBV29-1,TRBJ2-1,CSVESPDRQSYNEQFF,TGCAGCGTTGAAAGTCCGGACAGGCAATCCTACAATGAGCAGTTCTTC
NA,NA,TRBV7-3,TRBJ1-2,CASSLDSTVGGYTF,TGTGCCAGCAGCTTAGATTCAACAGTCGGGGGCTACACTTTC
NA,few,TRBV18,TRBJ1-6,CASSPVGGGSPLHF,TGTGCCAGCTCCCCCGTCGGGGGCGGGTCACCCCTCCACTTT
NA,NA,TRBV30,TRBJ1-2,CAWSVPREGYTF,TGTGCCTGGAGTGTCCCGAGAGAGGGCTACACCTTC
NA,NA,TRBV2,TRBJ1-5,CASSEGYQPQHF,TGTGCCAGCAGTGAGGGTTATCAGCCCCAGCATTTT
NA,NA,TRBV9,TRBJ1-1,CASSKSLDWLEAFF,TGTGCCAGCAGCAAATCCTTGGACTGGCTCGAAGCTTTCTTT
TRBD1,few,TRBV30,TRBJ1-6,CAWRGTGGRNYNSPLHF,TGTGCCTGGAGGGGGACAGGGGGCCGGAACTATAATTCACCCCTCCACTTT
TRBD1,many,TRBV9,TRBJ1-2,CASSVDPSGTGYGYTF,TGTGCCAGCAGCGTAGATCCGTCCGGGACAGGATATGGCTACACCTTC
NA,many,TRBV6-1,TRBJ1-3,CASSDRWSGNTIYF,TGTGCCAGCAGTGACCGGTGGTCTGGAAACACCATATATTTT
NA,NA,TRBV12-3/TRBV12-4,TRBJ2-7,CASSLWAGDYEQYF,TGTGCCAGCAGTTTATGGGCAGGGGACTACGAGCAGTACTTC
NA,medium-sized,TRBV6-5,TRBJ1-1,CASSYGRGNTEAFF,TGTGCCAGCAGTTACGGCAGGGGGAACACTGAAGCTTTCTTT
NA,NA,TRBV7-2,TRBJ2-5,CASSSDYLSETQYF,TGTGCCAGCAGCTCTGACTATTTGTCAGAGACCCAGTACTTC
NA,many,TRBV20-1,TRBJ1-2,CSAPGQFDNYGYTF,TGCAGTGCTCCAGGACAGTTTGATAACTATGGCTACACCTTC
NA,few,TRBV20-1,TRBJ1-1,CTASPGGPEAFF,TGCACCGCTTCACCGGGTGGGCCTGAAGCTTTCTTT
TRBD2,few,TRBV27,TRBJ2-2,CASKEGLANTGELFF,TGTGCCAGCAAGGAGGGACTAGCGAACACCGGGGAGCTGTTTTTT
NA,NA,TRBV6-6,TRBJ2-1,CASSYSKSPGPNEQFF,TGTGCCAGCAGTTACTCGAAATCTCCGGGTCCCAATGAGCAGTTCTTC
NA,few,TRBV6-1,TRBJ2-1,CASSEASGSYNEQFF,TGTGCCAGCAGTGAAGCTAGCGGATCCTACAATGAGCAGTTCTTC
NA,NA,TRBV19,TRBJ2-7,CASSIGDSGTTYEQYF,TGTGCCAGTAGTATTGGGGACAGCGGGACAACCTACGAGCAGTACTTC
NA,NA,TRBV5-1,TRBJ2-7,CASSRDTSYEQYF,TGCGCCAGCAGCCGGGACACATCCTACGAGCAGTACTTC
TRBD1,few,TRBV6-1,TRBJ1-5,CASSVQGARNQPQHF,TGTGCCAGCAGTGTACAGGGGGCGCGGAATCAGCCCCAGCATTTT
TRBD2,many,TRBV6-1,TRBJ2-7,CASKGSGGPYEQYF,TGTGCCAGCAAGGGTTCGGGAGGGCCCTACGAGCAGTACTTC
NA,few,TRBV6-5,TRBJ1-5,CASSFVPGYSNQPQHF,TGTGCCAGCAGTTTCGTTCCGGGATATAGCAATCAGCCCCAGCATTTT
TRBD1,few,TRBV28,TRBJ2-7,CATERDRGYEQYF,TGTGCCACCGAAAGGGACAGAGGCTACGAGCAGTACTTC
TRBD2,NA,TRBV6-1,TRBJ2-6,CASSGGGLDTSGANVLTF,TGTGCCAGCAGTGGGGGGGGGTTAGACACCTCTGGGGCCAACGTCCTGACTTTC
TRBD1,few,TRBV10-3,TRBJ1-2,CAISEGQGGFYGYTF,TGTGCCATCAGTGAAGGACAGGGGGGATTCTATGGCTACACCTTC
NA,NA,TRBV6-1,TRBJ2-3,CASSSALTVKSDTQYF,TGTGCCAGCAGCTCGGCGCTTACCGTTAAATCAGATACGCAGTATTTT
NA,NA,TRBV7-2,TRBJ2-1,CASSFYGGDNEQFF,TGTGCCAGCAGCTTCTACGGTGGTGACAATGAGCAGTTCTTC
NA,many,TRBV6-1,TRBJ1-2,CASRRGFNYGYTF,TGTGCCAGCAGAAGGGGATTTAACTATGGCTACACCTTC
TRBD1,once,TRBV20-1,TRBJ2-7,CSATGQAFEQYF,TGCAGTGCTACAGGACAGGCTTTTGAGCAGTACTTC
NA,few,TRBV5-8,TRBJ1-1,CASSLGGHRNTEAFF,TGTGCCAGCAGCTTGGGAGGGCACAGGAACACTGAAGCTTTCTTT
NA,many,TRBV6-1,TRBJ1-2,CASSQEGGHYGYTF,TGTGCCAGCAGTCAGGAGGGGGGTCACTATGGCTACACCTTC
NA,many,TRBV6-5,TRBJ1-2,CASSYSGPNYGYTF,TGTGCCAGCAGTTACTCGGGACCGAATTATGGCTACACCTTC
NA,few,TRBV4-2,TRBJ2-7,CASSQVSGTQYEQYF,TGTGCCAGCAGCCAGGTCTCCGGGACGCAGTACGAGCAGTACTTC
NA,NA,TRBV20-1,TRBJ2-7,CSASIKGRQYF,TGCAGTGCTAGCATTAAGGGAAGGCAGTACTTC
TRBD1,medium-sized,TRBV27,TRBJ2-3,CASSPDWTGKGTDTQYF,TGTGCCAGCAGTCCGGATTGGACAGGGAAGGGCACAGATACGCAGTATTTT
TRBD2,NA,TRBV7-6,TRBJ2-1,CASSLTPSGSSYNEQFF,TGTGCCAGCAGCTTGACACCGAGCGGGAGCTCCTACAATGAGCAGTTCTTC